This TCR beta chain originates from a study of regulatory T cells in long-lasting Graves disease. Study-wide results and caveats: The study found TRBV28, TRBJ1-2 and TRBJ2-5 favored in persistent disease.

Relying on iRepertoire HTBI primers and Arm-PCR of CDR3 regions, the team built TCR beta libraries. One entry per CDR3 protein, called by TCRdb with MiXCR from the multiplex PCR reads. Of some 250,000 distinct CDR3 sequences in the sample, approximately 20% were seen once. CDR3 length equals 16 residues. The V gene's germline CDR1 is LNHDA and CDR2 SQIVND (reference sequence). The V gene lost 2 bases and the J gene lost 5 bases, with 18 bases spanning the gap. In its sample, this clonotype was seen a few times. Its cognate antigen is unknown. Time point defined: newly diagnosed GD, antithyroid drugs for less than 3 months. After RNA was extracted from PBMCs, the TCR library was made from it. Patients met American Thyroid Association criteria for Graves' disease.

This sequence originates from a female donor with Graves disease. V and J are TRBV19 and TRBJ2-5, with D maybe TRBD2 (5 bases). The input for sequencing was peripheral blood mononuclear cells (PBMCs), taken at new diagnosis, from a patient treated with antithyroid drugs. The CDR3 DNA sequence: TGTGCCAGTAGTATAAGGACTCCGCTAGTCGGGGAGACCCAGTACTTC. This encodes CASSIRTPLVGETQYF.